A selection of T cell receptor beta chains follows, all from one sample in a study of blood T cell repertoires in COVID-19. Only in-frame clones appear in the TCRdb table, and some are missing; sequencing was by immunoSEQ multiplex PCR. The table lists 250,000 to 300,000 clones, 88% of them singletons. Input material: peripheral blood. The source of these receptors is a woman aged 25 to 39 with COVID-19, enrolled during active disease. The CDR3 runs from the conserved cysteine through the conserved F or W. The D gene is left open where the match is weak. Clone size, where shown, is once, few, many, or a class for clones that have expanded.

CDR3 DNA: TGTGCCAGCAGCCAAGATTTGGCTAGCCGGTCCGGGGAGCTGTTTTTT
CDR3 protein: CASSQDLASRSGELFF
V gene: TRBV4-2
D gene: NA
J gene: TRBJ2-2
clone size: NA

CDR3 DNA: TGTGCCTGGAGTGTTGGAGACGGAGCCAAAAACATTCAGTACTTC
CDR3 protein: CAWSVGDGAKNIQYF
V gene: TRBV30
D gene: NA
J gene: TRBJ2-4
clone size: NA

CDR3 DNA: TGTGCCAGCAGCCTTCTAGAAGGGAGAAACATTCAGTACTTC
CDR3 protein: CASSLLEGRNIQYF
V gene: TRBV6-7
D gene: NA
J gene: TRBJ2-4
clone size: NA

CDR3 DNA: TGTGCCAGCTCACCAAGACAGGGACGGGATCAGCCCCAGCATTTT
CDR3 protein: CASSPRQGRDQPQHF
V gene: TRBV18
D gene: TRBD1
J gene: TRBJ1-5
clone size: NA

CDR3 DNA: TGTGCCAGCAGTTACATACAGGGAAACACTGAAGCTTTCTTT
CDR3 protein: CASSYIQGNTEAFF
V gene: TRBV6-2/TRBV6-3
D gene: NA
J gene: TRBJ1-1
clone size: NA

CDR3 DNA: TGTGCCTGGAGTGTCGGGGGGGGCGTTGGCTACACCTTC
CDR3 protein: CAWSVGGGVGYTF
V gene: TRBV30
D gene: NA
J gene: TRBJ1-2
clone size: NA

CDR3 DNA: TGTGCCAGCAGGAAGGACAGGGTGGATAATCAGCCCCAGCATTTT
CDR3 protein: CASRKDRVDNQPQHF
V gene: TRBV2
D gene: TRBD1
J gene: TRBJ1-5
clone size: few

CDR3 DNA: TGTGCCTGGAGTGTACAGGGGACACTAAATGGCTACACCTTC
CDR3 protein: CAWSVQGTLNGYTF
V gene: TRBV30
D gene: TRBD1
J gene: TRBJ1-2
clone size: NA

CDR3 DNA: TGTGCCAGCAGTTTAAAGGGACTCGGACAACGGGAAGACTCCTACGAGCAGTACTTC
CDR3 protein: CASSLKGLGQREDSYEQYF
V gene: TRBV28
D gene: NA
J gene: TRBJ2-7
clone size: NA

CDR3 DNA: TGTGCCAGCAGTTATATAAGGGGGTACGAGCAGTACTTC
CDR3 protein: CASSYIRGYEQYF
V gene: TRBV28
D gene: NA
J gene: TRBJ2-7
clone size: NA

CDR3 DNA: TGTGCCAGCAGTTCCCCAGGGGCACGGTCTCGCTACACCTTC
CDR3 protein: CASSSPGARSRYTF
V gene: TRBV28
D gene: NA
J gene: TRBJ1-2
clone size: NA

CDR3 DNA: TGCGCCAGCAGCTTGTTGGGACTACGGACCGAGGATACGCAGTATTTT
CDR3 protein: CASSLLGLRTEDTQYF
V gene: TRBV5-1
D gene: TRBD2
J gene: TRBJ2-3
clone size: NA

CDR3 DNA: TGTGCCAGAAGCTTGCGTCTTGTTGGCGGGAGGGCCGGGATTTACAATGAGCAGTTCTTC
CDR3 protein: CARSLRLVGGRAGIYNEQFF
V gene: TRBV5-3
D gene: TRBD2
J gene: TRBJ2-1
clone size: NA

CDR3 DNA: TGTGCCAGCAGTATCACCGGGACAGGGGTGCAGCCCCAGCATTTT
CDR3 protein: CASSITGTGVQPQHF
V gene: TRBV27
D gene: TRBD1
J gene: TRBJ1-5
clone size: NA

CDR3 DNA: TGTGCCAGCAGTCCTTGGCTTGCGGGGCACACAGATACGCAGTATTTT
CDR3 protein: CASSPWLAGHTDTQYF
V gene: TRBV28
D gene: NA
J gene: TRBJ2-3
clone size: NA

CDR3 DNA: TGTGCCAGCAGCGCACTAGCGGGAAAGGGGAAGCAGTACTTC
CDR3 protein: CASSALAGKGKQYF
V gene: TRBV9
D gene: TRBD2
J gene: TRBJ2-7
clone size: NA

CDR3 DNA: TGTGCCAGCAGTGGGACAGCGAACACCGGGGAGCTGTTTTTT
CDR3 protein: CASSGTANTGELFF
V gene: TRBV2
D gene: NA
J gene: TRBJ2-2
clone size: NA

CDR3 DNA: TGTGCCAGTAGTCCACTCCGACATTCCGGGGAGCTGTTTTTT
CDR3 protein: CASSPLRHSGELFF
V gene: TRBV19
D gene: NA
J gene: TRBJ2-2
clone size: NA

CDR3 DNA: TGCAGCGTGGTGACTAACCAGAACACTGAAGCTTTCTTT
CDR3 protein: CSVVTNQNTEAFF
V gene: TRBV29-1
D gene: NA
J gene: TRBJ1-1
clone size: NA

CDR3 DNA: TGCGCCAGCAGCTTGGAGACTAGCGGGAGGGCCTTAGATACGCAGTATTTT
CDR3 protein: CASSLETSGRALDTQYF
V gene: TRBV5-1
D gene: TRBD2
J gene: TRBJ2-3
clone size: NA

CDR3 DNA: TGCAGCGTTGAAGATCAGGGCTACGAGCAGTACTTC
CDR3 protein: CSVEDQGYEQYF
V gene: TRBV29-1
D gene: NA
J gene: TRBJ2-7
clone size: NA

CDR3 DNA: TGTGCCAGCAGCAAAGCCTTTTACATTTTTGCTAATGAAAAACTGTTTTTT
CDR3 protein: CASSKAFYIFANEKLFF
V gene: TRBV21-1
D gene: NA
J gene: TRBJ1-4
clone size: NA

CDR3 DNA: TGTGCCAGTAGTATTAGCGGGAGCTCCTACAATGAGCAGTTCTTC
CDR3 protein: CASSISGSSYNEQFF
V gene: TRBV19
D gene: TRBD2
J gene: TRBJ2-1
clone size: NA

CDR3 DNA: TGCAGCGTGGCATGGGGGGTCGCCTACGAGCAGTACTTC
CDR3 protein: CSVAWGVAYEQYF
V gene: TRBV29-1
D gene: NA
J gene: TRBJ2-7
clone size: NA

CDR3 DNA: TGTGCCAGCAGCCTTTTCCAGGGGGCCGATACGCAGTATTTT
CDR3 protein: CASSLFQGADTQYF
V gene: TRBV11-3
D gene: TRBD1
J gene: TRBJ2-3
clone size: once

CDR3 DNA: TGTGCCAGCAGCTTGGACTATAACACCGGGGAGCTGTTTTTT
CDR3 protein: CASSLDYNTGELFF
V gene: TRBV7-3
D gene: NA
J gene: TRBJ2-2
clone size: NA

CDR3 DNA: TGTGCCAGCAGTTTTCGGACTAGCGGGTACTACGAGCAGTACTTC
CDR3 protein: CASSFRTSGYYEQYF
V gene: TRBV6-6
D gene: TRBD2
J gene: TRBJ2-7
clone size: NA

CDR3 DNA: TGTGCCAGCAGCCTACTAAAGAGTTGGTCGGCCAACACCTTC
CDR3 protein: CASSLLKSWSANTF
V gene: TRBV2
D gene: NA
J gene: TRBJ1-2
clone size: NA

CDR3 DNA: TGTGCCAGCAGCCCAGGACTAGCGGGAGGATGGGAGACCCAGTACTTC
CDR3 protein: CASSPGLAGGWETQYF
V gene: TRBV27
D gene: TRBD2
J gene: TRBJ2-5
clone size: NA

CDR3 DNA: TGTGCCAGCAGTGTGTCGGGAGGAGCAGATACGCAGTATTTT
CDR3 protein: CASSVSGGADTQYF
V gene: TRBV28
D gene: TRBD2
J gene: TRBJ2-3
clone size: once

CDR3 DNA: TGCGCCAGCAGCTTGAGGGGGAATACGGCAGATACGCAGTATTTT
CDR3 protein: CASSLRGNTADTQYF
V gene: TRBV5-1
D gene: NA
J gene: TRBJ2-3
clone size: few

CDR3 DNA: TGTGCCACCAGTCCTGACGGACTCTATGGCTACACCTTC
CDR3 protein: CATSPDGLYGYTF
V gene: TRBV24-1
D gene: NA
J gene: TRBJ1-2
clone size: NA

CDR3 DNA: TGTGCCAGCAGCGTAGGGGACAGGGCGACCTACGAGCAGTACTTC
CDR3 protein: CASSVGDRATYEQYF
V gene: TRBV9
D gene: TRBD1
J gene: TRBJ2-7
clone size: NA

CDR3 DNA: TGTGCCTGGGGTGTAGCGGGAGGGCAAGAGACCCAGTACTTC
CDR3 protein: CAWGVAGGQETQYF
V gene: TRBV30
D gene: TRBD2
J gene: TRBJ2-5
clone size: NA